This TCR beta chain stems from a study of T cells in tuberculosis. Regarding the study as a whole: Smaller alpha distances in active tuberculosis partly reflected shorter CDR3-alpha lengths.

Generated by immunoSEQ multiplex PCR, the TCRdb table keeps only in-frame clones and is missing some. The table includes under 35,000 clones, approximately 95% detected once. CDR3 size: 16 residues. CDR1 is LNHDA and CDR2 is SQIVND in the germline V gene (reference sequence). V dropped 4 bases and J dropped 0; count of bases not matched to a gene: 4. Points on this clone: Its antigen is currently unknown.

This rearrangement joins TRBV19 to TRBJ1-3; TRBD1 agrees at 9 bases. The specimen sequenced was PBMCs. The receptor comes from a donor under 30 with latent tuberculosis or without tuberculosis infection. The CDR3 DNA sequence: TGTGCCAGTAGTACAAACAGGGGGCGCTCTGGAAACACCATATATTTT. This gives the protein CASSTNRGRSGNTIYF.